Listed below are T cell receptor beta chains from one sample, sequenced in a study of shared clonotypes between healthy human individuals. Only in-frame clones appear in the TCRdb table, and some are missing; sequencing was by immunoSEQ multiplex PCR. The sample lists under 550,000 clones, 90% to 96% occurring once. Sequencing was done on a sample of naive CD4+ T cells sorted from blood. The receptors were gathered from a woman in her thirties in good health. CDR3s include the opening cysteine and the closing phenylalanine or tryptophan. The order of the fields is V gene, D gene, clone size, J gene, CDR3 protein, CDR3 DNA. The D gene is left open where the match is weak. Clone size is given for some rows only: seen once, a few or many times, or a class if the clone is expanded.

V gene: TRBV5-1; D gene: -; clone size: -; J gene: TRBJ1-5; CDR3 protein: CASSLDSNQPQHF; CDR3 DNA: TGCGCCAGCAGCTTGGATAGCAATCAGCCCCAGCATTTT
V gene: TRBV5-8; D gene: -; clone size: -; J gene: TRBJ2-7; CDR3 protein: CASSLGGGGYEQYF; CDR3 DNA: TGTGCCAGCAGCTTGGGGGGAGGCGGCTACGAGCAGTACTTC
V gene: TRBV7-9; D gene: -; clone size: -; J gene: TRBJ2-2; CDR3 protein: CASSLMGPPSNTGELFF; CDR3 DNA: TGTGCCAGCAGCTTGATGGGACCACCCTCGAACACCGGGGAGCTGTTTTTT
V gene: TRBV21-1; D gene: -; clone size: -; J gene: TRBJ2-5; CDR3 protein: CASSKSWGLAGLETQYF; CDR3 DNA: TGTGCCAGCAGCAAATCCTGGGGACTAGCGGGATTAGAGACCCAGTACTTC
V gene: TRBV29-1; D gene: TRBD2; clone size: -; J gene: TRBJ2-7; CDR3 protein: CSVRRTSGRDYEQYF; CDR3 DNA: TGCAGCGTTCGCCGGACTAGCGGGAGGGACTACGAGCAGTACTTC
V gene: TRBV5-1; D gene: TRBD1; clone size: -; J gene: TRBJ2-5; CDR3 protein: CASSSYRDSRETQYF; CDR3 DNA: TGCGCCAGCAGCTCCTACCGGGACAGTAGGGAGACCCAGTACTTC
V gene: TRBV4-1; D gene: -; clone size: -; J gene: TRBJ2-2; CDR3 protein: CASSHTPGEPIAGELFF; CDR3 DNA: TGCGCCAGCAGCCATACTCCAGGGGAGCCAATAGCCGGGGAGCTGTTTTTT
V gene: TRBV29-1; D gene: -; clone size: -; J gene: TRBJ2-7; CDR3 protein: CSVGLSGGPSYEQYF; CDR3 DNA: TGCAGCGTTGGTCTTTCAGGTGGGCCTTCCTACGAGCAGTACTTC
V gene: TRBV28; D gene: -; clone size: -; J gene: TRBJ1-5; CDR3 protein: CASRGQSWDQPQHF; CDR3 DNA: TGTGCCAGCAGGGGACAATCCTGGGATCAGCCCCAGCATTTT
V gene: TRBV18; D gene: -; clone size: few; J gene: TRBJ2-5; CDR3 protein: CASSQLLRETQYF; CDR3 DNA: TGTGCCAGCTCACAACTTCTCCGGGAGACCCAGTACTTC
V gene: TRBV10-3; D gene: TRBD2; clone size: -; J gene: TRBJ2-7; CDR3 protein: CAILGGSGSQGEQYF; CDR3 DNA: TGTGCCATTCTTGGGGGGAGCGGGAGTCAGGGAGAGCAGTACTTC